The 31 T cell receptor beta chains given below trace back to one sample, sequenced in a study of T-cell reconstitution after alpha-beta-depleted transplantation in children. Molecular barcoding with unique molecular identifiers was used for the TCRbeta library. TCRdb independently ran MiXCR on the PCR reads; one entry per CDR3 protein. The table lists about 500,000 distinct CDR3 sequences, roughly 33% of them singletons. The material was PBMCs from the stem cell graft donor, obtained from the stem cell graft. Receptors originate from a human donor who donated a stem cell graft to a child with aplastic anemia.

The sample holds a few counts of this clonotype. The J gene is TRBJ1-1, the V gene TRBV4-1; D is ambiguous. The CDR3 is 15 amino acids. V lost 5 bases and J 1 base, leaving 14 bases between the germline ends. Germline CDR1 and CDR2: MGHRA and YSYEKL. CDR3 in amino acids: CASSAFQAGNTEAFF. In DNA, the CDR3 is TGCGCCAGCAGCGCGTTTCAGGCAGGGAACACTGAAGCTTTCTTT.

The chain uses TRBV29-1 and TRBJ2-7; D is unclear. CDR3 length: 14 residues. The germline gives CDR1 SQVTM, CDR2 ANQGSEA. V gave up 2 bases and J gave up 0 bases, with 11 bases separating them. CDR3 loop: CSVERMASSYEQYF. The CDR3 bases are TGCAGCGTTGAACGGATGGCCAGCTCCTACGAGCAGTACTTC.

The CDR3 DNA is TGTGCCAGCACCCCAAGAGACCGAAACATTCAGTACTTC. Translation gives CASTPRDRNIQYF. The V and J genes are TRBV11-3 and TRBJ2-4; no definite D call. The CDR3 has 13 residues. Germline V CDR1 and CDR2: SGHNT, YENEEA. V dropped 7 bases and J dropped 6 bases, with 13 bases sitting between them.

For the CDR3, the DNA is TGTGCCAGCGGAAGGCTGGCAGGGACTGGAAACACCATATATTTT. Translation: CASGRLAGTGNTIYF. The chain has TRBV7-2 and TRBJ1-3; possibly TRBD1 for D (5 bases). The V gene's germline CDR1 is SGHTA and CDR2 FQGNSA. V dropped 8 bases and J dropped 2 bases, with 16 bases sitting between them. The CDR3 extends over 15 amino acids.

This clonotype was picked up many times. J is TRBJ2-3 and V is TRBV4-3; 11 bases agree with TRBD2. The germline gives CDR1 LGHNA, CDR2 YSLEER. Trimming cost V 1 base and J 4 bases; bases outside gene matches: 4. The length of the CDR3 is 16 residues. CDR3 sequence (DNA): TGCGCCAGCAGCCAAGGCGGGACTAGCGGCGCAGATACGCAGTATTTT. Translated, it gives CASSQGGTSGADTQYF.

The chain carries TRBV5-1 and TRBJ2-7; D unresolved. Germline CDR1 SGHRS, CDR2 YFSETQ. The CDR3 is made up of 15 amino acids. V lost 4 bases, J lost 0 bases, and 14 bases lay in between. CDR3 protein: CASSMEGRNSYEQYF. The CDR3 coding sequence is TGCGCCAGCAGCATGGAAGGACGGAACTCCTACGAGCAGTACTTC.

V gene TRBV5-1 combines with J gene TRBJ1-1; 8 nucleotides match TRBD1. This CDR3 has 15 residues. Germline lookup yields CDR1 SGHRS and CDR2 YFSETQ. V lost 1 base to trimming and J lost 1 base; unmatched junction nucleotides: 3. CDR3 nucleotides: TGCGCCAGCAGCTTGCCCGGGACAGGGAACACTGAAGCTTTCTTT. As protein: CASSLPGTGNTEAFF.

CDR3 sequence (DNA): TGTGCCAGCAGTGAATCTGGCGTCGACTATGGCTACACCTTC. Translation gives CASSESGVDYGYTF. The genes are TRBV25-1 and TRBJ1-2; unclear D gene. Looked up from germline, CDR1 is MGHDK and CDR2 is SYGVNS. The germline V and J ends were trimmed by 1 base and 3 bases, with 9 bases remaining between them. The CDR3 is 14 residues long.

The CDR3 spells CAWSVLWGSGELFF. CDR3 coding DNA: TGTGCCTGGAGTGTACTGTGGGGGAGCGGGGAGCTGTTTTTT. The rearrangement links TRBV30 to TRBJ2-2; D is perhaps TRBD1 or TRBD2 (5 bases each). Trimming removed 0 bases from V and 7 bases from J, with 12 bases in between. The CDR3 is made up of 14 amino acids. Germline lookup yields CDR1 GTSNPN and CDR2 SVGIG (reference sequence).

This clonotype was observed a few times. The chain has TRBV27 and TRBJ1-5; D call uncertain. CDR1 is MNHEY, CDR2 SMNVEV, per germline (reference sequence). Trimming cost V 3 bases and J 5 bases, with 8 bases left between them. This CDR3 spans 13 amino acids. CDR3 nucleotides: TGTGCCAGCAGTTTTAGGTGGGATCAGCCCCAGCATTTT. It specifies CASSFRWDQPQHF.

The chain carries TRBV7-2 and TRBJ2-2; D tentatively fits TRBD1 or TRBD2 (5 bases each). There are 13 residues in the CDR3. Trimming removed 5 bases at V and 8 bases at J, with 12 bases between. Germline CDR1 is SGHTA and CDR2 is FQGNSA. DNA for the CDR3: TGTGCCAGCAGCCCCGGGACGAGTGGGGAGCTGTTTTTT. It translates to CASSPGTSGELFF. Full variable domain (outside the CDR3, taken from reference TRBV7-2 and TRBJ2-2): GAGVSQSPSNKVTEKGKDVELRCDPISGHTALYWYRQSLGQGLEFLIYFQGNSAPDKSGLPSDRFSAERTGGSVSTLTIQRTQQEDSAVYLCASSPGTSGELFFGEGSRLTVL.

This clonotype was seen only a few times. This chain links TRBV30 with TRBJ1-1; D is ambiguous. V lost 3 bases and J 0 bases, leaving 11 bases between the germline ends. This CDR3 spans 14 amino acids. CDR1 and CDR2 from the germline V gene are GTSNPN and SVGIG (reference sequence). The CDR3 bases are TGTGCCTGGAGCTCAGGCAACATGAACACTGAAGCTTTCTTT. Protein: CAWSSGNMNTEAFF.

This chain links TRBV12-3 or TRBV12-4 with TRBJ2-5; 9 bases line up with TRBD2. This CDR3 has 16 residues. J gave up 2 bases and V 6 bases, and 10 bases lay outside the gene matches. Here the CDR3 DNA reads TGTGCCAGCAGCTTTGGACTAGCGTTAAAACAAGAGACCCAGTACTTC. Its protein is CASSFGLALKQETQYF.

In its sample, this clonotype was seen a few times. The chain couples TRBV18 to TRBJ1-2, with 9 nucleotides matching TRBD1. Looked up from germline, CDR1 is KGHSH and CDR2 is LQKENI. V was clipped by 7 bases and J by 8 bases; unmatched bases: 8. The CDR3 is 13 residues long. Written as DNA, the CDR3 is TGTGCCAGCTACACGGGACAGGGAAACGGCTACACCTTC. It specifies CASYTGQGNGYTF.

This clonotype has more than one count but fewer than ten. V gene TRBV4-1 combines with J gene TRBJ2-5; D might be TRBD1 (6 bases). V was cut by 0 bases and J by 3 bases, with 23 bases left in between. Germline values: CDR1 MGHRA, CDR2 YSYEKL. This CDR3 region has 19 residues. CDR3 protein: CASSQEGGEPLGAEETQYF. In nucleotides, the CDR3 is TGCGCCAGCAGCCAAGAAGGGGGAGAACCTTTAGGGGCGGAAGAGACCCAGTACTTC.

This clonotype was counted a few times. The chain joins TRBV20-1 to TRBJ1-2; D is possibly TRBD1 (6 bases). This CDR3 spans 14 amino acids. Trimming shortened V by 6 bases and J by 3 bases, and 17 bases separated the two germline ends. Germline CDR1 is DFQATT and CDR2 is SNEGSKA (reference sequence). The CDR3, as DNA: TGCAGTGCCGAAGCCGGGACAAACCACTATGGCTACACCTTC. Its translation: CSAEAGTNHYGYTF.

The CDR3 bases are TGTGCCAGCAGCGCGAAGGTTCAGTGGGGGGGGGACACTGAAGCTTTCTTT. This encodes CASSAKVQWGGDTEAFF. The rearrangement joins TRBV9 to TRBJ1-1; possibly TRBD1 for D (5 bases). Trimming took off 3 bases at V and 3 bases at J, with 21 bases between the two ends. CDR3 length equals 17 residues. CDR1 and CDR2 from the germline V gene are SGDLS and YYNGEE.

This clonotype appeared a few times. The J gene is TRBJ2-2, the V gene TRBV29-1; no firm D call. V was trimmed by 3 bases and J by 1 base, leaving 3 bases between them. The CDR3 loop spans 12 amino acids. The germline V gene encodes CDR1 SQVTM and CDR2 ANQGSEA. The CDR3 protein is CSVDRNTGELFF. The CDR3 DNA follows: TGCAGCGTTGACAGGAACACCGGGGAGCTGTTTTTT.

The rearrangement links TRBV12-3 or TRBV12-4 to TRBJ1-5; D gene ambiguous. This CDR3 region has 14 residues. V lost 3 bases and J lost 2, with 8 bases in between. The CDR3 DNA reads TGTGCCAGCAGTTTTACGGCAGGCAATCAGCCCCAGCATTTT. Its translation is CASSFTAGNQPQHF.

Concerning this clonotype itself: The DNA is omitted, as the CDR3 cannot be located on it reliably, and the CDR3 follows TCRdb's listing. This chain links TRBV12-3 or TRBV12-4 with TRBJ1-2; the D segment call TRBD1 is taken from the table without a DNA check. The CDR3 is 12 amino acids in total, end residues counted. CDR3: CASSLVWAGGTF.

This clonotype has a handful of counts. This chain links TRBV3-1 with TRBJ2-1, with 7 bases fitting TRBD2. The CDR3 loop spans 15 amino acids. Germline trimming cut 1 base from V and 1 base from J; bases unmatched to any gene: 1. Germline V gene data show CDR1 as LGHDT and CDR2 as YNNKEL (reference sequence). The CDR3: CASSQALASYNEQFF. Written as DNA, the CDR3 is TGTGCCAGCAGCCAAGCACTAGCGTCCTACAATGAGCAGTTCTTC.

The chain uses TRBV7-9 and TRBJ2-7; TRBD1 aligns across 12 bases. The CDR3 contains 14 residues. The J segment lost 5 bases and the V segment lost 5 bases, leaving 4 bases of the junction unmatched. The germline gives CDR1 SEHNR, CDR2 FQNEAQ (reference sequence). CDR3 sequence reads: CASSPGTGGDEQYF. The CDR3 DNA reads as TGTGCCAGCAGCCCCGGGACAGGGGGCGACGAGCAGTACTTC.

The rearrangement uses TRBV20-1 and TRBJ2-7; D is ambiguous. Trimming shortened V by 0 bases and J by 3 bases, and 3 bases separated the two germline ends. The CDR3 runs 11 residues. Germline CDR1 DFQATT, CDR2 SNEGSKA (reference sequence). As DNA, the CDR3 is TGCAGTGCTAGAGATCTCTACGAGCAGTACTTC. Translation gives CSARDLYEQYF.

The chain combines TRBV6-1 with TRBJ2-1, with TRBD2 matching over 14 bases. J lost 4 bases, V lost 5 bases, and 16 bases had no gene match. Germline V gene sequence: CDR1 MNHNS, CDR2 SASEGT. This CDR3 is 20 amino acids long. CDR3 DNA: TGTGCCAGCAGTAAACCGACAGGACTAGCGGGAGGCGTGGATTACAATGAGCAGTTCTTC. Translation: CASSKPTGLAGGVDYNEQFF.

The gene calls are TRBV27 and TRBJ2-7, with D unresolved. With 9 bases removed from V and 9 bases from J, the gap between germline ends came to 18 bases. Germline-derived CDR1 and CDR2 are MNHEY and SMNVEV (reference sequence). The CDR3 totals 12 residues. Here the CDR3 DNA reads TGTGCCAGACTGGCCCCGGGTAGTTTGCAGTACGTC. Its translation is CARLAPGSLQYV.

This chain joins TRBV9 and TRBJ2-7; D remains unclear. Germline-derived CDR1 and CDR2 are SGDLS and YYNGEE. V lost 0 bases, J lost 1 base, and 14 bases lay in between. The CDR3 is 16 residues long. The CDR3 bases are TGTGCCAGCAGCGTAGAAAGTACTTTCGGATCCTACGAGCAGTACGTC. This translates into CASSVESTFGSYEQYV.

This clonotype was counted between two and nine times. The genes are TRBV20-1 and TRBJ1-1; no clear D. CDR3 length equals 16 residues. Trimming left V 0 bases short and J 0 bases short, with 14 bases between. In germline, CDR1 is DFQATT, CDR2 SNEGSKA (reference sequence). This CDR3 is CSARDSRQALNTEAFF. DNA for the CDR3: TGCAGTGCTAGAGACTCCCGGCAGGCCTTGAACACTGAAGCTTTCTTT.

The chain links TRBV5-1 to TRBJ2-2; TRBD2 matches at 11 bases. The CDR3 extends over 16 amino acids. Trimming took 4 bases from V and 5 from J; bases not matched to a gene: 7. The V gene's germline CDR1 is SGHRS and CDR2 YFSETQ. The CDR3 reads CASSPSRLAGTGELFF. The CDR3 bases are TGCGCCAGCAGCCCCTCCAGACTAGCGGGAACCGGGGAGCTGTTTTTT.

This clonotype was picked up one time. Since no conserved phenylalanine or tryptophan closes the CDR3, a read error is the likely cause. The chain uses TRBV20-1 and TRBJ2-7, with D tentatively TRBD2 (7 bases). CDR1 is DFQATT, CDR2 SNEGSKA, per germline (reference sequence). The CDR3 is made up of 16 amino acids. The CDR3 DNA sequence: TGCTGTGCGAAATCATCGACTAGCAGGGGCTCCTACGAGCAGTACGCC. Translated: CCAKSSTSRGSYEQYA.

This clonotype occurred a few times. This sequence joins TRBV11-2 and TRBJ1-1, with 8 bases that match TRBD1. In germline, CDR1 is SGHAT, CDR2 FQNNGV. After removal of 5 bases from V and 1 base from J, the junction contained 6 bases not matched to a gene. The CDR3 is made up of 15 amino acids. CDR3 protein: CASSPPDRANTEAFF. The DNA of the CDR3 is TGTGCCAGCAGCCCACCGGACAGGGCGAACACTGAAGCTTTCTTT.

This clonotype was detected only a few times. The rearrangement uses TRBV6-2 or TRBV6-3 and TRBJ2-7, with a possible D match to TRBD1 (6 bases). Germline-derived CDR1 and CDR2 are MNHEY and SVGEGT. V lost 6 bases and J 4 bases, leaving 10 bases between the germline ends. The CDR3 loop spans 12 amino acids. CDR3 in DNA: TGTGCCAGCAGCCGAACAGGGTACGAGCAGTACTTC. It yields the protein CASSRTGYEQYF.